The clone carrying this TCR beta chain was counted ten times or more. No antigen is known for it. Germline V CDR1 and CDR2: SGHVS, FQNEAQ. The CDR3 loop spans 14 amino acids. Trimming cost V 1 base and J 3 bases, with 10 bases left between them. The data were obtained in a study of early T cells in non-severe SARS-CoV-2 infection. Study as a whole: Alpha and beta chains were unpaired, from unsorted whole-blood bulk RNA.

Study results and limitations: Private and CD4 specificities were missed by VDJdb matching, skewed to anti-spike CD8.

Individual cDNA molecules were tagged with unique molecular identifiers. TCRdb re-called the 5' RACE reads with MiXCR, one entry per CDR3 protein. Of under 35,000 distinct CDR3 sequences in the sample, 5% to 6.5% were seen once. The V and J genes are TRBV7-8 and TRBJ2-7; D not certain. The sequence was obtained from an adult who was a healthcare worker with PCR-confirmed SARS-CoV-2 infection or an uninfected control (not recorded which). Input material: whole blood. CDR3 in amino acids: CASSLEVVGYEQYF. The CDR3 nucleotides read TGTGCCAGCAGCTTAGAAGTGGTAGGCTACGAGCAGTACTTC.